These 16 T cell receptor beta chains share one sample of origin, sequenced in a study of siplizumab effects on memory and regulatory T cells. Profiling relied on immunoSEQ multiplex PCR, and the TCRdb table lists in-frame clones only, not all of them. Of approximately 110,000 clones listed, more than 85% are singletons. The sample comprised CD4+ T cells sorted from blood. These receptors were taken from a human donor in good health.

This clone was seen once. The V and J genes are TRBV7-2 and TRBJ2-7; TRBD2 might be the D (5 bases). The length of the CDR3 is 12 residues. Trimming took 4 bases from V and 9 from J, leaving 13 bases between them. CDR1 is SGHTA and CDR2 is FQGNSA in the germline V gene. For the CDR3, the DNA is TGTGCCAGCAGCTCCTTTGGACTCGGGCAGTACTTC. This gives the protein CASSSFGLGQYF.

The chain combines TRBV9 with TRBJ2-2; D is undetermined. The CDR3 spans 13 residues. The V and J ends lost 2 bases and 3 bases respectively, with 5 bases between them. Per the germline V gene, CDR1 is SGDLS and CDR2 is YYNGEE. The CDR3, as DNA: TGTGCCAGCAGCGTTAGGTACACCGGGGAGCTGTTTTTT. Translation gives CASSVRYTGELFF. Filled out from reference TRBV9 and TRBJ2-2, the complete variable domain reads DSGVTQTPKHLITATGQRVTLRCSPRSGDLSVYWYQQSLDQGLQFLIQYYNGEERAKGNILERFSAQQFPDLHSELNLSSLELGDSALYFCASSVRYTGELFFGEGSRLTVL.

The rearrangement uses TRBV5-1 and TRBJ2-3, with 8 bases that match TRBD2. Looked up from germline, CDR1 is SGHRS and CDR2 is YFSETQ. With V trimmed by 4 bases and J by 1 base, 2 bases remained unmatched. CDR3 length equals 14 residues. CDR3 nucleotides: TGCGCCAGCAGCCGTAGCGGGGGCACAGATACGCAGTATTTT. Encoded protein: CASSRSGGTDTQYF.

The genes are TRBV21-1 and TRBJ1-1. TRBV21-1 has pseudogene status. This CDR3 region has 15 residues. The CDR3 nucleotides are TGTGCCAGCAGCCTCTCAACCCGGAGGAACACTGAAGCTTTCTTT. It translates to CASSLSTRRNTEAFF.

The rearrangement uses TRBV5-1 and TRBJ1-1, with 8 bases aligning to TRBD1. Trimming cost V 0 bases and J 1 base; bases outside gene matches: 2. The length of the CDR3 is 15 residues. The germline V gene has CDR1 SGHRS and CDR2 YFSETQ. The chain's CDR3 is CASSLAGGWNTEAFF. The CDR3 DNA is TGCGCCAGCAGCTTGGCAGGGGGCTGGAACACTGAAGCTTTCTTT.

The CDR3 loop reads CASSLRQGDSPLHF. CDR3 DNA sequence: TGTGCCAGCAGCCTACGACAGGGGGATTCACCCCTCCACTTT. The V call is TRBV6-1, the J call TRBJ1-6; 9 nucleotides line up with TRBD1. J gave up 8 bases and V 6 bases, and 5 bases lay outside the gene matches. Germline CDR1 is MNHNS and CDR2 is SASEGT. The CDR3 extends over 14 amino acids.

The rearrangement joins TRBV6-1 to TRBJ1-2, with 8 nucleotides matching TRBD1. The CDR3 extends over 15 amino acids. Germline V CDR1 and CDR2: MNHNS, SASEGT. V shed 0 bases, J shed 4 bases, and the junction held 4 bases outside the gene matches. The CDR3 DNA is TGTGCCAGCAGTGAAGCGCCAGGGGGCGTCTATGGCTACACCTTC. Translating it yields CASSEAPGGVYGYTF.

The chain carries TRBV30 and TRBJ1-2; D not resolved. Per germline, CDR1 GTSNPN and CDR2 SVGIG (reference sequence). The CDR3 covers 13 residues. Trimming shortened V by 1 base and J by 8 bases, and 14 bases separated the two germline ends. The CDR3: CAWSAEELRGYTF. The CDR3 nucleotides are TGTGCCTGGAGTGCCGAAGAACTTAGGGGCTACACCTTC.

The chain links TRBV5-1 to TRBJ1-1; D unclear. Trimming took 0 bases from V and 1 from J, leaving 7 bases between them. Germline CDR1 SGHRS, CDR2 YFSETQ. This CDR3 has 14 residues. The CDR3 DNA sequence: TGCGCCAGCAGCTTGGCCCCGGGGAACACTGAAGCTTTCTTT. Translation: CASSLAPGNTEAFF.

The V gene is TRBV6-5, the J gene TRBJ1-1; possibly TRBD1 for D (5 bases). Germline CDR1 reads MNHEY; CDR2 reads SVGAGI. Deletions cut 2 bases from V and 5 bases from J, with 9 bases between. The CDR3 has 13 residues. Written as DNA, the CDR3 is TGTGCCAGCAGTTACATGGGGGGAACTGAAGCTTTCTTT. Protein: CASSYMGGTEAFF.

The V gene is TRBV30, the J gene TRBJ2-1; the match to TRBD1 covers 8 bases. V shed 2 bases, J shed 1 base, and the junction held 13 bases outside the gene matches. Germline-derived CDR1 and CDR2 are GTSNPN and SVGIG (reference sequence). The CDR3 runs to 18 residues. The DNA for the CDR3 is TGTGCCTGGAGTTCCGGACAGGGACGGGCGCCTTCCTACAATGAGCAGTTCTTC. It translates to CAWSSGQGRAPSYNEQFF.

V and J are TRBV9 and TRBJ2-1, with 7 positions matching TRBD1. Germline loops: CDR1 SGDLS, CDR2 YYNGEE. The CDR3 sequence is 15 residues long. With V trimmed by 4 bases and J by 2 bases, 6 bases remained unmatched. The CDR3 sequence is CASSPQGTTYNEQFF. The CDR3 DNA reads TGTGCCAGCAGCCCACAGGGGACAACCTACAATGAGCAGTTCTTC.

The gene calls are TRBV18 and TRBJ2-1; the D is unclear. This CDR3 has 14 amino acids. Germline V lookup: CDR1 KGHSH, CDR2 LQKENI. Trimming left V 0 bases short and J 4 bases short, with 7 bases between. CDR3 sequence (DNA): TGTGCCAGCTCACCACCAGGACGGTACAATGAGCAGTTCTTC. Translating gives CASSPPGRYNEQFF. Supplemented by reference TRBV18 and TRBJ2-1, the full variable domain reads NAGVMQNPRHLVRRRGQEARLRCSPMKGHSHVYWYRQLPEEGLKFMVYLQKENIIDESGMPKERFSAEFPKEGPSILRIQQVVRGDSAAYFCASSPPGRYNEQFFGPGTRLTVL.

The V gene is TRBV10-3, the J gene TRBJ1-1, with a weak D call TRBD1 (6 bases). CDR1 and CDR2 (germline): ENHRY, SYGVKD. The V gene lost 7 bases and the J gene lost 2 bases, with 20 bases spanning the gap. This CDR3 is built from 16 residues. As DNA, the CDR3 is TGTGCCATCAACCCAGGGGTGGGGAGGCCAAACACTGAAGCTTTCTTT. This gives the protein CAINPGVGRPNTEAFF.

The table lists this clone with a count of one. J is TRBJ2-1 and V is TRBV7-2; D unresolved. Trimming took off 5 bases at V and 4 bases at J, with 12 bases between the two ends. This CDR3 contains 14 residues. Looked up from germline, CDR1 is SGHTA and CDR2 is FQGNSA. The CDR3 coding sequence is TGTGCCAGCAGCCCCCGGGCCGGGTACAATGAGCAGTTCTTC. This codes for CASSPRAGYNEQFF.

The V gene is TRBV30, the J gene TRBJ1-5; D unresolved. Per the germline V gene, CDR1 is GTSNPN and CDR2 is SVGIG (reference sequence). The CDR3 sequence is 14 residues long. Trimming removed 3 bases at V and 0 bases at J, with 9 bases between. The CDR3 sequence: CAWREPYSNQPQHF. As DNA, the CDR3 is TGTGCCTGGAGGGAACCTTATAGCAATCAGCCCCAGCATTTT.